These 13 T cell receptor beta chains were all obtained from the same sample, sequenced in a study of cytomegalovirus exposure and HLA in healthy donors. The primer mix had 60 Vbeta and 13 Jbeta primers. The protocol was immunoSEQ multiplex PCR, while the TCRdb copy is restricted to in-frame clones and leaves out a portion. The data show approximately 70,000 clones, 74% seen once. The sample taken for sequencing was PBMCs. Receptors originate from an older woman in good health and CMV-seropositive.

The chain carries TRBV7-8 and TRBJ1-1; 7 bases match TRBD1. Germline values: CDR1 SGHVS, CDR2 FQNEAQ. The CDR3 covers 13 residues. V lost 2 bases, J lost 8 bases, and 5 bases stayed unmatched. The DNA of the CDR3 is TGTGCCAGCAGCTTACAGGGGACAGCCGAAGCTTTCTTT. It yields the protein CASSLQGTAEAFF. Combining the CDR3 with reference TRBV7-8 and TRBJ1-1 gives the whole variable domain GAGVSQSPRYKVAKRGQDVALRCDPISGHVSLFWYQQALGQGPEFLTYFQNEAQLDKSGLPSDRFFAERPEGSVSTLKIQRTQQEDSAVYLCASSLQGTAEAFFGQGTRLTVV.

With regard to this clone: The germline gene is not matched at one end of the junction; a read error may be the cause. The V and J genes are TRBV7-7 and TRBJ2-1; D remains ambiguous. This CDR3 is 14 amino acids long. Germline V CDR1 and CDR2: SSHAT, FNYEAQ (reference sequence). CDR3 nucleotide sequence: TGTGCTAGCAGCCCTTCTCTAGTACTAAATGAGCAGTTCTTC. Amino acid sequence: CASSPSLVLNEQFF.

The chain combines TRBV25-1 with TRBJ2-3; 12 positions agree with TRBD2. This CDR3 contains 15 residues. Germline V CDR1 and CDR2: MGHDK, SYGVNS. With V trimmed by 4 bases and J by 6 bases, 5 bases remained unmatched. The CDR3 region is CASSALAGGPDTQYF. As DNA, the CDR3 is TGTGCCAGCAGTGCTCTAGCGGGGGGGCCTGATACGCAGTATTTT.

The genes are TRBV10-3 and TRBJ1-5; no firm D call. V lost 1 base, J lost 3 bases, and 10 bases lay in between. Germline CDR1 is ENHRY and CDR2 is SYGVKD. The CDR3 sequence is 15 residues long. The CDR3 protein is CAISEFYGNNQPQHF. The DNA of the CDR3 is TGTGCCATCAGTGAGTTCTACGGGAACAATCAGCCCCAGCATTTT.

The CDR3 sequence is CASSQQGYEQFF. DNA for the CDR3: TGTGCCAGCAGTCAACAGGGTTATGAGCAGTTCTTC. The genes are TRBV2 and TRBJ2-1; tentatively, D is TRBD1 (6 bases). Trimming shortened V by 5 bases and J by 8 bases, and 10 bases separated the two germline ends. Looked up from germline, CDR1 is SNHLY and CDR2 is FYNNEI. This CDR3 is built from 12 residues.

This clone was observed a handful of times. V usage is TRBV2 and J usage is TRBJ1-3; TRBD1 is a possible D gene (6 bases). CDR3 size: 14 residues. Trimming took 6 bases from V and 0 from J, leaving 9 bases between them. Germline V lookup: CDR1 SNHLY, CDR2 FYNNEI. The CDR3 sequence: CASRDSFSGNTIYF. The DNA for the CDR3 is TGTGCCAGCAGGGACAGTTTCTCTGGAAACACCATATATTTT.

The genes are TRBV5-1 and TRBJ1-1; possibly TRBD1 for D (6 bases). CDR1 and CDR2 from the germline V gene are SGHRS and YFSETQ. CDR3 length: 13 residues. V was cut by 4 bases and J by 4 bases, with 11 bases left in between. In nucleotides, the CDR3 is TGCGCCAGCAGCCTGAGGGGGGGCACTGAAGCTTTCTTT. Translating gives CASSLRGGTEAFF.

The chain uses TRBV18 and TRBJ1-1; maybe TRBD1 (6 bases). The germline V gene has CDR1 KGHSH and CDR2 LQKENI. V was cut by 3 bases and J by 1 base, with 9 bases left in between. The CDR3 covers 14 residues. The CDR3 coding sequence is TGTGCCAGCTCACCCGGGGGGCAGAACACTGAAGCTTTCTTT. Its protein is CASSPGGQNTEAFF.

This clone came up once. The chain uses TRBV11-2 and TRBJ2-1; 8 bases agree with TRBD1. Germline CDR1 is SGHAT and CDR2 is FQNNGV. CDR3 length: 15 residues. Unmatched junction bases numbered 6, after V lost 5 bases and J lost 3 bases. The CDR3 nucleotides read TGTGCCAGCAGCCCCAGGACAGGGAACTACAATGAGCAGTTCTTC. Its translation: CASSPRTGNYNEQFF.

The chain has TRBV5-1 and TRBJ2-2; TRBD2 agrees at 8 bases. Germline loops: CDR1 SGHRS, CDR2 YFSETQ. The CDR3 contains 18 residues. The ends lost 1 base at V and 4 bases at J; junction bases unmatched: 12. Here the CDR3 reads CASSLSNPGLGSTGELFF. Written as DNA, the CDR3 is TGCGCCAGCAGCTTGTCGAACCCGGGACTAGGGTCCACCGGGGAGCTGTTTTTT.

The V gene is TRBV29-1, the J gene TRBJ2-6; D is unresolved. The CDR3 contains 13 residues. Germline lookup yields CDR1 SQVTM and CDR2 ANQGSEA. The ends were cut back, 3 bases at V and 0 bases at J, with 3 bases in the middle. CDR3 DNA: TGCAGCGTTGAGAGCTCTGGGGCCAACGTCCTGACTTTC. Protein: CSVESSGANVLTF.

J is TRBJ2-2 and V is TRBV9; 7 positions match TRBD2. CDR1 is SGDLS, CDR2 YYNGEE, per germline. The CDR3 has 15 residues. J was trimmed by 5 bases and V by 0 bases; bases with no gene match: 4. CDR3 sequence: CASSVEGRGTGELFF. CDR3 DNA sequence: TGTGCCAGCAGCGTAGAGGGGAGGGGAACCGGGGAGCTGTTTTTT.

CDR3 DNA sequence: TGTGCCAGCAGCTTGGCCGGAGTTAGGGAGGAGACCCAGTACTTC. Translated: CASSLAGVREETQYF. This chain connects TRBV5-4 to TRBJ2-5; possible D gene TRBD2, 5 bases. The CDR3 covers 15 residues. Trimming took off 0 bases at V and 5 bases at J, with 14 bases between the two ends. The germline CDR1 and CDR2 sequences are SGHNT and YYREEE (reference sequence).